The T cell receptor beta chain under discussion was sequenced for a study of tumor-infiltrating lymphocytes in oesophageal squamous cell carcinoma. This clonotype is medium-sized (0.01 to 0.1%). CDR3 length: 18 residues. The germline V and J ends were trimmed by 6 bases and 1 base, with 19 bases remaining between them. CDR1 is SGHAT, CDR2 FQNNGV, per germline. In TCRdb, the PCR reads were re-called with MiXCR into one record per CDR3 protein. The table shows around 14,000 distinct CDR3 sequences, with 53% occurring only once. Sequencing was done on a sample of esophageal tumor tissue. This chain joins TRBV11-2 and TRBJ2-6, with a possible D match to TRBD2 (5 bases). The TCR originated in a male donor with esophageal squamous cell carcinoma. DNA of the CDR3: TGTGCCAGCAGTTTAAGGAACCCCGGGATTTCTGGGGCCAACGTCCTGACTTTC. Translation: CASSLRNPGISGANVLTF.